The source of this TCR beta chain is a study of cytomegalovirus exposure and HLA in healthy donors. General study findings and limits: Immune exposure information comprised only CMV serostatus. The investigators catalogued 150 or so TCR beta chains as cytomegalovirus-associated.

Researchers ran the PCR with 60 Vbeta and 13 Jbeta primers. The repertoire was sequenced with immunoSEQ multiplex PCR; TCRdb's copy has only in-frame clones and lacks some. The sample has about 200,000 clones. Regarding this clone: As yet, its antigen is unknown.

V lost 0 bases to trimming and J lost 3 bases, with 6 bases between them. The CDR3 consists of 13 residues. Germline assignment: CDR1 KGHSY and CDR2 FQNENV. This chain joins TRBV16 and TRBJ2-7; D unresolved. Specimen: PBMCs. This receptor was obtained from a boy younger than 18 in good health and CMV-seronegative. The CDR3 region is CASSQSGGYEQYF. The DNA of the CDR3 is TGTGCCAGCAGCCAATCAGGCGGCTACGAGCAGTACTTC.